These T cell receptor beta chains were read from a single sample in a study of blood T cell repertoires in COVID-19. Using immunoSEQ multiplex PCR, the repertoire was profiled, and TCRdb retains in-frame clones only, with some absent. The sample has fewer than 35,000 clones; approximately 89% are singletons. Material for sequencing was peripheral blood. The receptor source for this set is a man in his 60s with acute or convalescent COVID-19. CDR3s include the opening cysteine and the closing phenylalanine or tryptophan. A D gene is named only where the DNA matches it firmly.

d_gene	v_gene	j_gene	CDR3aa
.	TRBV6-5	TRBJ1-1	CASTRGNTEAFF
.	TRBV6-1	TRBJ1-2	CASSTRVNYGYTF
TRBD1	TRBV4-1	TRBJ2-7	CASSLTGSEQYF
TRBD2	TRBV5-4	TRBJ2-1	CASSFSVLAGGSYEQFF
TRBD1	TRBV28	TRBJ1-5	CASSFRQGISNQPQHF
TRBD2	TRBV9	TRBJ2-5	CASSVAGGQETQYF
.	TRBV28	TRBJ1-4	CASRGDATNEKLFF
.	TRBV10-3	TRBJ1-2	CAITGILKTGYTF
TRBD1	TRBV29-1	TRBJ1-2	CSAATGTGYTF
.	TRBV6-5	TRBJ2-2	CASLPAGYTGELFF
.	TRBV4-3	TRBJ2-5	CASSQAYGGEETQYF
.	TRBV29-1	TRBJ2-1	CSVERGASSYNEQFF
.	TRBV19	TRBJ1-2	CASSIGHANYGYTF
.	TRBV9	TRBJ1-2	CASSVEGNYGYTF
TRBD1	TRBV6-2/TRBV6-3	TRBJ1-5	CASSYSGTGGWGNQPQHF
.	TRBV25-1	TRBJ2-1	CASSLAYEQFF
.	TRBV5-6	TRBJ2-3	CASSFIVRGDTQYF
.	TRBV7-9	TRBJ2-5	CASSLKTGLETQYF
TRBD2	TRBV27	TRBJ2-3	CASSLLGLAGGGDTQYF
.	TRBV9	TRBJ2-3	CASSSGLNTDTQYF
.	TRBV11-3	TRBJ2-5	CASSLGGGIVMETQYF
.	TRBV24-1	TRBJ2-2	CATSDLGQNTGELFF
.	TRBV12-3/TRBV12-4	TRBJ1-3	CAAGSSGNTIYF
TRBD1	TRBV30	TRBJ1-6	CAWSLQGAGNSPLHF
TRBD2	TRBV2	TRBJ2-7	CASSAASGPYEQYF
.	TRBV5-1	TRBJ2-1	CASSLAGAGLSFF
TRBD1	TRBV9	TRBJ2-2	CASSVVRDSLNTGELFF
TRBD2	TRBV11-2	TRBJ2-5	CASSFTSGIQETQYF
TRBD1	TRBV5-4	TRBJ2-7	CASSLAVGQGEQYF
TRBD2	TRBV4-3	TRBJ2-4	CASSHTAGGPGNIQYF
.	TRBV7-9	TRBJ1-4	CASSLALTAYNEKLFF
.	TRBV25-1	TRBJ2-7	CASSLAKSSNPPYEQYF
.	TRBV5-8	TRBJ2-1	CASSSPISSYNEQFF
.	TRBV5-4	TRBJ1-2	CASSSRGGVYGYTF
.	TRBV7-2	TRBJ1-1	CASSSQGSRNTEAFF
TRBD1	TRBV6-5	TRBJ1-2	CASSSDRERFNYGYTF
TRBD2	TRBV7-9	TRBJ2-1	CASSLSLTSGRSDYNEQFF
TRBD2	TRBV7-9	TRBJ2-1	CASSLGGASGTYNEQFF
TRBD2	TRBV5-4	TRBJ2-2	CASSLRLAGTGELFF
TRBD1	TRBV30	TRBJ1-2	CAWSVIRDSPSDTF
TRBD2	TRBV25-1	TRBJ2-7	CASSGEGGRVFEQYF
TRBD1	TRBV2	TRBJ2-6	CASSSNVGGASGANVLTF
.	TRBV4-1	TRBJ2-2	CASSQDRVGTGELFF
TRBD1	TRBV5-6	TRBJ1-1	CASSLSRETGGAPKEAFF
.	TRBV6-5	TRBJ1-5	CASQLWGHLNQPQHF
.	TRBV5-1	TRBJ2-3	CASSFAGTRGTDTQYF
.	TRBV11-3	TRBJ1-2	CASSTGHQSYTF
TRBD1	TRBV30	TRBJ1-5	CAWSVQGDQPQHF
.	TRBV30	TRBJ1-4	CAWEAKGGGKLFF
.	TRBV6-6	TRBJ2-5	CASSYLGQRETQYF
TRBD1	TRBV7-9	TRBJ1-4	CASSLIFGTGFEKLFF
.	TRBV5-1	TRBJ2-1	CASSPSVRAEAYNEQFF
TRBD2	TRBV2	TRBJ2-3	CASSEAAPGLAGGSYTQYF
.	TRBV11-3	TRBJ1-1	CASSLVPRMRNTEAFF
.	TRBV12-3/TRBV12-4	TRBJ1-1	CASSLRNTEAFF
.	TRBV11-2	TRBJ1-1	CASSPGTPSGDTEAFF
TRBD1	TRBV6-6	TRBJ1-2	CASSGDRGTYGYTF
.	TRBV11-1	TRBJ1-3	CASSLQGLSGNTIYF
TRBD2	TRBV6-4	TRBJ2-1	CASSERSGRLDEQFF
TRBD1	TRBV27	TRBJ2-1	CASRLGQGAYNEQFF